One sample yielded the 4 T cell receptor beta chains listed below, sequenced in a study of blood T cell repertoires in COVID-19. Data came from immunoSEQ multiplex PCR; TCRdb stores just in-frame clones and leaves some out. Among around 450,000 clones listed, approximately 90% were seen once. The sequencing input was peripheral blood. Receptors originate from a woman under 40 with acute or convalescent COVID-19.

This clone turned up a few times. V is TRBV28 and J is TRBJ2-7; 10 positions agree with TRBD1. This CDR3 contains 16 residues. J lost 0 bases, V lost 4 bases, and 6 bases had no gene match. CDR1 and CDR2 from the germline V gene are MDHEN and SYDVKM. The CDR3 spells CASSSPGTGASYEQYF. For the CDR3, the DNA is TGTGCCAGCAGTTCCCCCGGGACAGGGGCCTCCTACGAGCAGTACTTC. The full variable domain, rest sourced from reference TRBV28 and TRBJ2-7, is DVKVTQSSRYLVKRTGEKVFLECVQDMDHENMFWYRQDPGLGLRLIYFSYDVKMKEKGDIPEGYSVSREKKERFSLILESASTNQTSMYLCASSSPGTGASYEQYFGPGTRLTVT.

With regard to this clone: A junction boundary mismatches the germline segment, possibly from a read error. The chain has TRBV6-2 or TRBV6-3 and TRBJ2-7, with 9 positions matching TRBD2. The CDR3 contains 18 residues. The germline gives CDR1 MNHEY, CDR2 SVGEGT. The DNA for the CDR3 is TGTGCCAGCAGTTACTCGACGAGTAAAACTAGCGGGTTGTACGGGCAGTACTTC. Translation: CASSYSTSKTSGLYGQYF.

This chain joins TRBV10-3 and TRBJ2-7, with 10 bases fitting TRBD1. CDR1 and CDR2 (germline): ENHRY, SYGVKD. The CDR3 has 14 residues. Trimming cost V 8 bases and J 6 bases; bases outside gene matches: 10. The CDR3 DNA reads TGTGCCATCGAGAGGGACAGGGGACAGGGCGAGCAGTACTTC. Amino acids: CAIERDRGQGEQYF.

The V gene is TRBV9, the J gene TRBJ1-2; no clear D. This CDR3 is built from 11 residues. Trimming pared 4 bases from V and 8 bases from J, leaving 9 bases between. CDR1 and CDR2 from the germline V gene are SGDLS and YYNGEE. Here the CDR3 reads CASSSTVGYTF. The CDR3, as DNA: TGTGCCAGCAGCTCTACGGTGGGCTACACCTTC.